Each of the 18 T cell receptor beta chains below was sequenced from the same sample in a study of low-dose radiotherapy and immunotherapy resistance in tumors. TRAV- and TRBV-specific primers were used for first-strand cDNA, which covered alpha and beta chains. It was with a constant-region primer and a V-primer adapter that TCRs were amplified over around 18 PCR cycles. TCRdb reanalysed the reads using MiXCR and keeps one entry per CDR3 protein. The sample gives about 84,000 distinct CDR3 sequences, roughly 17% of which show up once; approximately 1.5% is in the top ten. Time point noted: after trial treatment. Documented treatment: LDRT plus nivolumab, ipilimumab, low-dose cyclophosphamide and aspirin (RACIN trial). The source was PBMCs, collected after low-dose radiotherapy plus immunotherapy. All receptors come from a male donor with prostate cancer.

This clonotype was observed at least ten times. The junction departs from germline at one end; a sequencing error may be responsible. The chain employs TRBV5-6 and TRBJ1-6; tentatively, D is TRBD1 (6 bases). This CDR3 comprises 15 residues. Germline assignment: CDR1 SGHDT and CDR2 YYEEEE. In nucleotides, the CDR3 is TGTGCCAGCAGTTTGGACAGCCCGTATAATTCACCCCTCCACTTT. Translated: CASSLDSPYNSPLHF. The variable domain in full, completed from reference TRBV5-6 and TRBJ1-6, reads DAGVTQSPTHLIKTRGQQVTLRCSPKSGHDTVSWYQQALGQGPQFIFQYYEEEERQRGNFPDRFSGHQFPNYSSELNVNALLLGDSALYLCASSLDSPYNSPLHFGNGTRLTVT.

This clonotype was found many times. V usage is TRBV29-1 and J usage is TRBJ1-2, with 8 bases that match TRBD1. CDR1 SQVTM and CDR2 ANQGSEA come from the germline V gene. Trimming removed 6 bases from V and 3 bases from J; junction bases left unmatched: 12. This CDR3 region has 15 residues. DNA for the CDR3: TGCAGCGTCCGACAACAGGGGGGGGGTGACTATGGCTACACCTTC. Protein sequence: CSVRQQGGGDYGYTF.

This clonotype occurred a few times. This chain uses TRBV6-2 or TRBV6-3 with TRBJ1-1, with 9 positions matching TRBD1. V gave up 6 bases and J gave up 3 bases; unmatched junction bases: 5. The CDR3 consists of 14 residues. CDR1 MNHEY and CDR2 SVGEGT come from the germline V gene. DNA of the CDR3: TGTGCCAGCAGCCAGGACAGGGGCGACACTGAAGCTTTCTTT. Translating it yields CASSQDRGDTEAFF.

Many counts were recorded for this clonotype. CDR3 nucleotides: TGTGCCTGGAGTAGGGCTAGCGGGAGGATCGGGGAGCAGTTCTTC. Encoded protein: CAWSRASGRIGEQFF. The V gene is TRBV30, the J gene TRBJ2-1; TRBD2 aligns across 11 bases. This CDR3 contains 15 residues. Germline lookup yields CDR1 GTSNPN and CDR2 SVGIG (reference sequence). After removal of 2 bases from V and 10 bases from J, the junction contained 10 bases not matched to a gene.

This clonotype has ten or more counts. The chain employs TRBV19 and TRBJ2-5; 8 bases fit TRBD2. This CDR3 is built from 15 residues. In germline, CDR1 is LNHDA, CDR2 SQIVND (reference sequence). J lost 2 bases, V lost 6 bases, and 8 bases had no gene match. The CDR3 region is CASSSWREDQETQYF. In nucleotides, the CDR3 is TGTGCCAGTAGCAGCTGGCGGGAGGATCAAGAGACCCAGTACTTC.

There are many counts of this clonotype. This sequence joins TRBV28 and TRBJ2-1; D is unresolved. CDR3 length: 11 residues. Trimming removed 10 bases from V and 0 bases from J, with 4 bases in between. Germline assignment: CDR1 MDHEN and CDR2 SYDVKM. The CDR3 coding sequence is TGTGCCACTGTCTCCTACAATGAGCAGTTCTTC. It specifies CATVSYNEQFF.

This clonotype appeared many times. V is TRBV9 and J is TRBJ2-3; TRBD2 matches 7 bases. The CDR3 is 15 residues long. Trimming took 1 base from V and 2 from J; bases not matched to a gene: 4. Germline V gene lookup returns CDR1 SGDLS and CDR2 YYNGEE. The CDR3 nucleotides are TGTGCCAGCAGCGTACGGGGGAGGGTCACAGATACGCAGTATTTT. Protein sequence: CASSVRGRVTDTQYF. The full variable domain, rest sourced from reference TRBV9 and TRBJ2-3, is DSGVTQTPKHLITATGQRVTLRCSPRSGDLSVYWYQQSLDQGLQFLIQYYNGEERAKGNILERFSAQQFPDLHSELNLSSLELGDSALYFCASSVRGRVTDTQYFGPGTRLTVL.

This clonotype was detected many times. This chain links TRBV7-2 with TRBJ2-2; 9 bases align to TRBD2. The V gene end was trimmed by 1 base and the J gene end by 5 bases; junction bases not matched to a gene: 2. The CDR3 runs 15 residues. Per germline, CDR1 SGHTA and CDR2 FQGNSA. CDR3 DNA: TGTGCCAGCAGCTTAGTAGCGGGAGTAACCGGGGAGCTGTTTTTT. Translating gives CASSLVAGVTGELFF.

This clonotype was counted many times. The gene calls are TRBV19 and TRBJ2-3; 7 bases match TRBD2. Germline V gene sequence: CDR1 LNHDA, CDR2 SQIVND (reference sequence). The CDR3 has 16 residues. The trim removed 6 bases at V and 1 base at J, leaving 10 bases unmatched. Written as DNA, the CDR3 is TGTGCCAGTAGGGGCAACTTTCTAGCGGGCACAGATACGCAGTATTTT. This sequence encodes CASRGNFLAGTDTQYF.

This clonotype was seen ten or more times. The V and J genes are TRBV4-3 and TRBJ2-7; TRBD2 aligns across 9 bases. The length of the CDR3 is 15 residues. J gave up 3 bases and V 2 bases, and 5 bases lay outside the gene matches. Germline CDR1 is LGHNA and CDR2 is YSLEER. The CDR3: CASSQSGLAYYEQYF. The CDR3 DNA sequence: TGCGCCAGCAGCCAATCCGGACTAGCGTACTACGAGCAGTACTTC.

This clonotype has a count of ten or more. The chain combines TRBV5-4 with TRBJ1-1, with unresolved D. The length of the CDR3 is 15 residues. V shed 0 bases and J shed 1 base, with 10 bases lying between them. Germline V gene sequence: CDR1 SGHNT, CDR2 YYREEE (reference sequence). For the CDR3, the DNA is TGTGCCAGCAGCTTGGCCAAGCAGCAGAACACTGAAGCTTTCTTT. Amino acid sequence: CASSLAKQQNTEAFF.

This clonotype was picked up many times. As DNA, the CDR3 is TGTGCCAGCAGTTACGACGGAGAGACCCAGTACTTC. Translated: CASSYDGETQYF. The V call is TRBV6-5, the J call TRBJ2-5; D gene ambiguous. V dropped 2 bases and J dropped 4 bases, with 5 bases sitting between them. Germline CDR1 and CDR2: MNHEY and SVGAGI. The CDR3 runs 12 residues.

This clonotype has a count of ten or more. The rearrangement uses TRBV28 and TRBJ2-7, with a possible D match to TRBD1 (6 bases). The CDR3 runs 15 residues. The V end was cut by 2 bases, the J end by 4 bases, with 15 bases between. Germline V gives CDR1 MDHEN, CDR2 SYDVKM. The CDR3 bases are TGTGCCAGCAGTTTAAACCAGGGGTTTAAATACGAGCAGTACTTC. Protein: CASSLNQGFKYEQYF.

This clonotype was seen at least ten times. J is TRBJ2-7 and V is TRBV7-9, with TRBD1 identical over 7 bases. V trimming: 0 bases; J trimming: 5 bases; junction bases outside the gene matches: 7. Germline lookup yields CDR1 SEHNR and CDR2 FQNEAQ (reference sequence). CDR3 length: 15 amino acids. The CDR3 loop reads CASSLAQRDSHEQYF. In DNA, the CDR3 is TGTGCCAGCAGCTTAGCGCAACGGGACAGTCACGAGCAGTACTTC.

This clonotype was seen repeatedly, ten times or more. The chain is built from TRBV12-3 or TRBV12-4 and TRBJ1-1; D gene ambiguous. The CDR3 runs 11 residues. V was trimmed by 6 bases and J by 7 bases, leaving 9 bases between them. This CDR3 is CASSLQSEAFF. CDR3 coding DNA: TGTGCCAGCAGCCTACAAAGTGAAGCTTTCTTT.

There are many counts of this clonotype. The chain links TRBV7-2 to TRBJ2-2; 7 positions match TRBD2. The length of the CDR3 is 15 residues. The ends lost 5 bases at V and 4 bases at J; junction bases unmatched: 7. Germline V CDR1 and CDR2: SGHTA, FQGNSA. Written as DNA, the CDR3 is TGTGCCAGCAGCCTACTCGCGGGAGTCACCGGGGAGCTGTTTTTT. Translation gives CASSLLAGVTGELFF. Complete variable domain (other parts from reference TRBV7-2 and TRBJ2-2): GAGVSQSPSNKVTEKGKDVELRCDPISGHTALYWYRQSLGQGLEFLIYFQGNSAPDKSGLPSDRFSAERTGGSVSTLTIQRTQQEDSAVYLCASSLLAGVTGELFFGEGSRLTVL.

This clonotype was seen many times. The chain recombines TRBV5-4 with TRBJ2-7; 7 nucleotides agree with TRBD2. This CDR3 contains 16 residues. The trim removed 4 bases at V and 0 bases at J, leaving 10 bases unmatched. The V gene's germline CDR1 is SGHNT and CDR2 YYREEE (reference sequence). CDR3 region: CASSRPSSGSSYEQYF. The CDR3 DNA sequence: TGTGCCAGCAGCCGACCTTCTAGCGGCAGCTCCTACGAGCAGTACTTC.

To note about this clonotype: It is likely a read error: a sequence one base away is far more abundant. The V gene is TRBV5-8, the J gene TRBJ2-6; 9 bases match TRBD1. Germline V gives CDR1 SGHTS, CDR2 YDEGEE. CDR3 length equals 19 residues. The CDR3 nucleotides are TGTGCCAGCAGCTTAGCCCCGGGACAGGGCAACTCTGGGGCCAACGTCCTGTCTTTC. Translating it yields CASSLAPGQGNSGANVLSF. The full variable domain, its missing parts supplied by reference TRBV5-8 and TRBJ2-6, is EAGVTQSPTHLIKTRGQQATLRCSPISGHTSVYWYQQALGLGLQFLLWYDEGEERNRGNFPPRFSGRQFPNYSSELNVNALELEDSALYLCASSLAPGQGNSGANVLSFGAGSRLTVL.